The present T cell receptor beta chain was sequenced within a study of blood T cell repertoires in COVID-19. Whole-study context: Acute and convalescent COVID-19 specimens originated in the United States, Italy and Spain.

Notes on this clone: The sample contains more than one DNA sequence encoding this CDR3.

Assay used: immunoSEQ multiplex PCR; TCRdb lists only in-frame clones, some missing. The repertoire has 430,000 or so clones, nearly 90% of them found once; the top ten carry 1.4% to 1.5%. Trimming pared 8 bases from V and 2 bases from J, leaving 9 bases between. The CDR3 spans 12 residues. Germline V lookup: CDR1 MDHEN, CDR2 SYDVKM. The receptor's source is a woman under 30 who had been exposed to COVID-19. V usage is TRBV28 and J usage is TRBJ1-2, with a possible D match to TRBD1 (5 bases). Sequenced material: PBMCs or T cells enriched from blood (not recorded which). The CDR3 loop is CASGSGNYGYTF. CDR3 nucleotide sequence: TGTGCCAGCGGGTCAGGGAACTATGGCTACACCTTC.